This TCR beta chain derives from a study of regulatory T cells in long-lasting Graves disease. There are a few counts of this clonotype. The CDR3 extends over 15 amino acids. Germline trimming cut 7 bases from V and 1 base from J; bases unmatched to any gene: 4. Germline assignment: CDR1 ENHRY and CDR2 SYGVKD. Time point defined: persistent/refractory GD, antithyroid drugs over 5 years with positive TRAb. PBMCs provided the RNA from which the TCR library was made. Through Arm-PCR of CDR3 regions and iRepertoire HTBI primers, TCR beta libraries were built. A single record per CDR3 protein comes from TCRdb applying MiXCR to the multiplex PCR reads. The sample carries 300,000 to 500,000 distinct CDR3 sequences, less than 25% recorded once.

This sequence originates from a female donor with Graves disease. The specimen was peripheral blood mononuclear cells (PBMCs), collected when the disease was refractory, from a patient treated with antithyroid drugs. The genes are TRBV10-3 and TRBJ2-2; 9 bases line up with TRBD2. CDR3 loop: CAIKGLAGNTGELFF. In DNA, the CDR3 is TGTGCCATCAAGGGACTAGCTGGGAACACCGGGGAGCTGTTTTTT.